These 17 T cell receptor beta chains were all obtained from the same sample, sequenced in a study of blood T cell repertoires in COVID-19. Some clones are missing from TCRdb's copy, which holds only in-frame ones; the method was immunoSEQ multiplex PCR. The table includes 150,000 to 200,000 clones, roughly four fifths detected once. What was sequenced was peripheral blood. These receptors all stem from a man aged 60-69 years with active or convalescent COVID-19.

The chain uses TRBV2 and TRBJ1-1, with D tentatively TRBD1 (6 bases). The CDR3 covers 14 residues. CDR1 SNHLY and CDR2 FYNNEI come from the germline V gene. V dropped 5 bases and J dropped 0 bases, with 10 bases sitting between them. CDR3 sequence reads: CASSWTVMNTEAFF. The CDR3, as DNA: TGTGCCAGCAGTTGGACAGTAATGAACACTGAAGCTTTCTTT.

CDR3 loop: CASRRQGVYEQYF. The CDR3 region has the DNA TGTGCCAGCAGGAGACAGGGGGTTTACGAGCAGTACTTC. The V gene is TRBV6-5, the J gene TRBJ2-7; 9 positions agree with TRBD1. The CDR3 is 13 residues long. Germline CDR1 and CDR2: MNHEY and SVGAGI. The V gene end was trimmed by 6 bases and the J gene end by 4 bases; junction bases not matched to a gene: 4.

V usage is TRBV6-1 and J usage is TRBJ1-2, with D possibly TRBD1 on 6 matching bases. CDR3 size: 15 residues. V gave up 3 bases and J gave up 4 bases, with 15 bases separating them. CDR1 MNHNS and CDR2 SASEGT come from the germline V gene. The CDR3, as DNA: TGTGCCAGCAGTGAGTTGCCAGGGGCGGCCTATGGCTACACCTTC. Its translation is CASSELPGAAYGYTF.

The chain combines TRBV2 with TRBJ1-4, with TRBD1 identical over 7 bases. V was pared by 7 bases and J by 5 bases, with 4 bases of the junction left unmatched. The germline V gene encodes CDR1 SNHLY and CDR2 FYNNEI. This CDR3 spans 13 amino acids. CDR3 DNA sequence: TGTGCCAGCACCAGGGACAGAAATGAAAAACTGTTTTTT. Amino acid sequence: CASTRDRNEKLFF.

This chain links TRBV5-4 with TRBJ2-7, with TRBD2 matching 12 bases. The V gene's germline CDR1 is SGHNT and CDR2 YYREEE (reference sequence). V gave up 1 base and J gave up 6 bases; unmatched junction bases: 5. This CDR3 contains 15 residues. The DNA of the CDR3 is TGTGCCAGCAGCTTGATGCTAGCGGGAGGGGGCGAGCAGTACTTC. It yields the protein CASSLMLAGGGEQYF. Full variable domain (rest looked up from reference TRBV5-4 and TRBJ2-7): ETGVTQSPTHLIKTRGQQVTLRCSSQSGHNTVSWYQQALGQGPQFIFQYYREEENGRGNFPPRFSGLQFPNYSSELNVNALELDDSALYLCASSLMLAGGGEQYFGPGTRLTVT.

V is TRBV10-1 and J is TRBJ2-2; D is ambiguous. Looked up from germline, CDR1 is WNHNN and CDR2 is SYGVQD (reference sequence). This CDR3 has 14 amino acids. V was cut by 4 bases and J by 5 bases, with 11 bases left in between. CDR3 residues: CASSGRSSTGELFF. The DNA for the CDR3 is TGCGCCAGCAGTGGAAGGAGTTCTACCGGGGAGCTGTTTTTT.

The chain uses TRBV7-3 and TRBJ1-1, with D tentatively TRBD1 (6 bases). The germline gives CDR1 SGHTA, CDR2 FQGTGA. The CDR3 length is 13 residues. V dropped 5 bases and J dropped 1 base, with 8 bases sitting between them. The CDR3 bases are TGTGCCAGCAGCCTGGACAGGAACACTGAAGCTTTCTTT. This encodes CASSLDRNTEAFF.

This chain joins TRBV27 and TRBJ2-1; D call uncertain. The CDR3 length is 16 residues. Trimming stripped 5 bases from V and 2 bases from J, with 16 bases between. CDR1 is MNHEY and CDR2 is SMNVEV in the germline V gene (reference sequence). The CDR3 DNA is TGTGCCAGCAGTCTCGCAGCGAATCCCACCTACAATGAGCAGTTCTTC. Encoded protein: CASSLAANPTYNEQFF.

This chain links TRBV5-1 with TRBJ1-1; D gene unclear. Germline CDR1 is SGHRS and CDR2 is YFSETQ. CDR3 length equals 13 residues. V was shortened by 2 bases and J by 1 base, with 6 bases between the two germline ends. For the CDR3, the DNA is TGCGCCAGCAGCTTAGAACAGAACACTGAAGCTTTCTTT. As protein: CASSLEQNTEAFF.

This chain links TRBV15 with TRBJ1-4, with 9 positions matching TRBD1. This CDR3 spans 17 amino acids. Unmatched junction bases numbered 7, after V lost 3 bases and J lost 2 bases. Germline V CDR1 and CDR2: LNHNV, YYDKDF (reference sequence). The CDR3 sequence: CATSRAGTGPTNEKLFF. Written as DNA, the CDR3 is TGTGCCACCAGCAGGGCCGGGACAGGGCCCACTAATGAAAAACTGTTTTTT. The full variable domain, in which reference TRBV15 and TRBJ1-4 provide the parts outside the CDR3, is DAMVIQNPRYQVTQFGKPVTLSCSQTLNHNVMYWYQQKSSQAPKLLFHYYDKDFNNEADTPDNFQSRRPNTSFCFLDIRSPGLGDTAMYLCATSRAGTGPTNEKLFFGSGTQLSVL.

The rearrangement uses TRBV10-1 and TRBJ2-1; the match to TRBD2 covers 13 bases. Losses at the gene ends were 8 bases for V and 7 bases for J; bases not matched to a gene: 8. The germline V gene has CDR1 WNHNN and CDR2 SYGVQD (reference sequence). CDR3 length: 15 residues. The CDR3 coding sequence is TGCGCCAGCCCAAGGACTAGCGGGGGAGTGAATGAGCAGTTCTTC. As protein: CASPRTSGGVNEQFF.

The rearrangement uses TRBV20-1 and TRBJ2-3, with 9 bases aligning to TRBD2. Germline V gives CDR1 DFQATT, CDR2 SNEGSKA (reference sequence). The CDR3 extends over 13 amino acids. J gave up 4 bases and V 3 bases, and 2 bases lay outside the gene matches. Written as DNA, the CDR3 is TGCAGTGCTAGTAGCGGGAGAGCAGATACGCAGTATTTT. Residues: CSASSGRADTQYF.

This clone was detected only once. The rearrangement uses TRBV7-9 and TRBJ2-3, with 8 bases matching TRBD2. The germline V gene has CDR1 SEHNR and CDR2 FQNEAQ (reference sequence). The CDR3 contains 16 residues. The trim removed 5 bases at V and 2 bases at J, leaving 9 bases unmatched. The CDR3 DNA reads as TGTGCCAGCAGCCGGAGGGTAGCGGGAACCACAGATACGCAGTATTTT. Amino acid sequence: CASSRRVAGTTDTQYF.

The chain links TRBV5-6 to TRBJ2-1, with TRBD2 as a possible D gene (6 bases). Deletions cut 6 bases from V and 10 bases from J, with 14 bases between. Germline V gene data show CDR1 as SGHDT and CDR2 as YYEEEE. CDR3 length equals 12 residues. CDR3 nucleotides: TGTGCCAGCATCCAGGGTGGAGGGGAGCAGTTCTTC. It yields the protein CASIQGGGEQFF.

This clone appeared once. The J gene is TRBJ2-3, the V gene TRBV27; D possibly corresponds to TRBD1 (5 bases). The germline CDR1 and CDR2 sequences are MNHEY and SMNVEV (reference sequence). V gave up 2 bases and J gave up 5 bases, with 11 bases separating them. This CDR3 is 14 amino acids long. CDR3 sequence reads: CASSLRQGVDTQYF. The CDR3 DNA sequence: TGTGCCAGCAGTTTAAGGCAAGGGGTAGATACGCAGTATTTT.

The rearrangement links TRBV7-2 to TRBJ2-7; perhaps TRBD1 as D (6 bases). The germline V gene encodes CDR1 SGHTA and CDR2 FQGNSA. The CDR3 covers 15 residues. The V end was cut by 5 bases, the J end by 7 bases, with 21 bases between. The CDR3 loop reads CASSLTGVPGGEQYF. CDR3 sequence (DNA): TGTGCCAGCAGCCTGACAGGTGTCCCGGGTGGGGAGCAGTACTTC.

This clone was recorded only once. The gene calls are TRBV6-5 and TRBJ1-1; TRBD1 agrees at 9 bases. V trimming: 6 bases; J trimming: 6 bases; junction bases outside the gene matches: 8. Germline loops: CDR1 MNHEY, CDR2 SVGAGI. This CDR3 contains 14 residues. The CDR3 reads CASSERDREPEAFF. The CDR3 DNA follows: TGTGCCAGCAGCGAGAGGGACAGGGAGCCTGAAGCTTTCTTT.